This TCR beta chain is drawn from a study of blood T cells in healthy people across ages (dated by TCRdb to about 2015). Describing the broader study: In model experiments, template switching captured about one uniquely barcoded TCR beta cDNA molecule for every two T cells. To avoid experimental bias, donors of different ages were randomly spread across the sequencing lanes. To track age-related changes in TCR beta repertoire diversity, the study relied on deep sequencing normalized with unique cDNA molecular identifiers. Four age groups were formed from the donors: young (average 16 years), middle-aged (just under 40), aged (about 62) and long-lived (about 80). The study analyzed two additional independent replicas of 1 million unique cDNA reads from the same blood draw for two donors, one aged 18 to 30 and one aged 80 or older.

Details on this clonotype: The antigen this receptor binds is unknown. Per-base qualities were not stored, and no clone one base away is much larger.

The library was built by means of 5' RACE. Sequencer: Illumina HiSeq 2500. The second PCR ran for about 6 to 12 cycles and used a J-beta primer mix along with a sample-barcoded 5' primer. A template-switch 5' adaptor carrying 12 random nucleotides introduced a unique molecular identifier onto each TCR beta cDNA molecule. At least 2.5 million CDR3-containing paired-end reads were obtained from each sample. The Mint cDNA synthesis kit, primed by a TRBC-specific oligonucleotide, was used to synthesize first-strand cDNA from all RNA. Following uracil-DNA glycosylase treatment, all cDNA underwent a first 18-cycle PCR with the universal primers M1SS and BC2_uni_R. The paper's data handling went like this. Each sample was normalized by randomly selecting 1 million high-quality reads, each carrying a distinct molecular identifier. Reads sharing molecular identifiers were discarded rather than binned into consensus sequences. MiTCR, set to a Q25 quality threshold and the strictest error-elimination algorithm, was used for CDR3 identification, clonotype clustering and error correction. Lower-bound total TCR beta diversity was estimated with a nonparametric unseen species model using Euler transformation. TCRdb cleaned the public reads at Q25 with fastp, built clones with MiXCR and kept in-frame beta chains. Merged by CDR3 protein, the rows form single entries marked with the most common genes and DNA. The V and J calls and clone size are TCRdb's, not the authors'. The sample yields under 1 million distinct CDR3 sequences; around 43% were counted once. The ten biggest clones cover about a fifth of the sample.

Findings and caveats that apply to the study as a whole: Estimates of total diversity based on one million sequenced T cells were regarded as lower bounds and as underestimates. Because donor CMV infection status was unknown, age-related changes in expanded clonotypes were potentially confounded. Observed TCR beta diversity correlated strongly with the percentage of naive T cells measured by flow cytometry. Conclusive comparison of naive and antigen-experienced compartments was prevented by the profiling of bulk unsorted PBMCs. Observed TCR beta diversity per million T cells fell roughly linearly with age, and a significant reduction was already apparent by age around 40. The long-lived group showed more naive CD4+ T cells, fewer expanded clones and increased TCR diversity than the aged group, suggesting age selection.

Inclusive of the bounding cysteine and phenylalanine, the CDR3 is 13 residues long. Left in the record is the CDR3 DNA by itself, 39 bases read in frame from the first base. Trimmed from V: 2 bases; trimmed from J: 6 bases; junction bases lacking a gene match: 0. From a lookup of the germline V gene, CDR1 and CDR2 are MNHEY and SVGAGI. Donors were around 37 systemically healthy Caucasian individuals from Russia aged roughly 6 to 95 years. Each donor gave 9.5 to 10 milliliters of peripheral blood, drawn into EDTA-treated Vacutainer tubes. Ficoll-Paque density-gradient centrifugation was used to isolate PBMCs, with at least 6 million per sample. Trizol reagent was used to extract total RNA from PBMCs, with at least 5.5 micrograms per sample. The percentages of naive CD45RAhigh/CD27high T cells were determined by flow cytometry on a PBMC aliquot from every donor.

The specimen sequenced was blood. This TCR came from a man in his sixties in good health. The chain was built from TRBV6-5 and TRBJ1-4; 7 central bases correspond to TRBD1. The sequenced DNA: TGTGCCAGCAGTTACCAGGGGGATGAAAAACTGTTTTTT. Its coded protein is CASSYQGDEKLFF.